This TCR beta chain originates from a study of OX40 agonist ivuxolimab in advanced cancers. With respect to the entire study: Ivuxolimab was an agonistic, fully human IgG2 monoclonal antibody directed against OX40 (CD134), a costimulatory receptor. Partial responses were achieved by three dose-escalation patients, of whom one had hepatocellular carcinoma and two had cutaneous melanoma. Of the roughly 54 dose-escalation patients, hepatocellular carcinoma was present in approximately 20, melanoma in some 15, renal cell carcinoma in 9 and head and neck cancer in 9. In the dose-escalation cohort, more than 80% of patients were male, and the mean age was 60 years with a range of roughly 23 to 79. The paper covers the monotherapy dose-escalation part of the phase I ivuxolimab trial, which included N ≈ 52 patients. Patients were allowed to have had prior anti-PD-1, anti-PD-L1 or anti-CTLA-4 therapy, and more than 30% of the dose-escalation patients had previously received checkpoint inhibitors. Intravenous ivuxolimab was administered to patients every 2 weeks at six dose levels: 0.01, 0.1, 0.3, 1.5, 3 and 10 mg/kg. The purpose of peripheral TCRbeta sequencing was to test whether ivuxolimab changed TCR sequence diversity and led to clonal T-cell expansion.

The trial excluded patients who had a history of autoimmune disease or were on systemic immunosuppression. In every dose cohort, peripheral blood was drawn for TCR sequencing at baseline, cycle 4 day 1, and cycle 7 day 1. Samples came from an open-label, multicenter, first-in-human phase I dose-escalation trial of ivuxolimab. The trial enrolled adults with locally advanced or metastatic head and neck squamous cell, hepatocellular, melanoma or renal cell carcinoma. Before TCR sequencing, CD4+ T cells and CD8+ T cells from peripheral blood were sorted into separate populations. To sequence the TCRbeta CDR3 region, genomic DNA was isolated from the sorted cells. The immunoSEQ Assay was used to sequence the TCRbeta CDR3 regions. TCRdb's version of the immuneACCESS table is confined to in-frame rearrangements and falls short of the full clone set. An unresolved V gene accounts for under half of the shortfall where checked; the remainder is of unknown origin. For this sample the table gives about 87,000 clones, of which over 80% were detected only once. The ten largest account for around 0.88% of the sample.

Overall results and qualifications from the work: Partial responders in the 0.1-3.0 mg/kg groups had among the lowest normalized peripheral clonal expansion, especially among CD8+ T cells. Which antigens the clonally expanded peripheral T cells were specific for was not determined. Low levels of normalized T-cell clonal expansion were also shown by some nonresponding patients. After ivuxolimab, CD8+ T cells had more expanded clones than CD4+ T cells on average. At doses of 0.1 to 3.0 mg/kg, clonal expansion of both CD4+ and CD8+ blood T cells was observed from baseline to week 6.

This clone was picked up one time. Its antigen is still unknown. Base qualities are not recorded, but no much larger clone differs from it by a single base. Spanning cysteine to phenylalanine, the CDR3 consists of 14 amino acids. Kept here is only the CDR3 DNA, which spans 42 bases and is read in frame from base 1. Sequenced material: CD4+ or CD8+ T cells sorted from blood, taken in a trial of the OX40 agonist ivuxolimab. The sequence joins TRBV21-1 to TRBJ1-6. TRBV21-1 is listed as a pseudogene. The TCR sequence derives from an adult with an advanced solid tumor such as melanoma, head and neck, liver or kidney cancer. The DNA sequence follows: TGTGCCAGCAGCAATGTACTAGTTCTTTCACCCCTCCACTTT. This yields the protein CASSNVLVLSPLHF.